This TCR beta chain was identified in a study of tumor and adjacent non-tumor tissue in lung cancer. Study summary: Stage I to III disease affected 10 men and a handful of women aged about 30 to 85.

TCRbeta libraries were built with three rounds of nested PCR, modified from ARM-PCR. TCRdb redid the calling of the multiplex PCR reads with MiXCR, one entry per CDR3 protein. The sample carries roughly 67,000 distinct CDR3 sequences, just under 60% recorded once. The CDR3 spans 14 residues. CDR1 and CDR2 from the germline V gene are SQVTM and ANQGSEA. V lost 6 bases and J lost 5; bases outside the gene matches: 8. This sample's RNA came from whole unsorted tissue. Sample: lung tumor tissue. The gene calls are TRBV29-1 and TRBJ2-5; 11 bases agree with TRBD2. This receptor was obtained from a man aged 45-65 years with non-small cell lung cancer. The CDR3 loop reads CSVILAGGLETQYF. The CDR3 nucleotides read TGCAGCGTAATCTTAGCGGGGGGGCTGGAGACCCAGTACTTC.